This T cell receptor (beta chain) was captured in a study of T-cell reconstitution after alpha-beta-depleted transplantation in children. The CDR3 totals 17 residues. The germline V gene encodes CDR1 SGHTA and CDR2 FQGNSA. V gave up 1 base and J gave up 3 bases; unmatched junction bases: 3. This clonotype appeared a few times. This sample's TCRbeta library carried unique molecular identifier barcodes. TCRdb passed the PCR reads through MiXCR, listing each CDR3 protein once. The sample yields around 530,000 distinct CDR3 sequences, approximately 30% seen once. The receptor was isolated from a human donor who donated a stem cell graft to a child with aplastic anemia. Source: PBMCs from the stem cell graft donor, taken from the stem cell graft. The chain links TRBV7-2 to TRBJ2-3; 14 bases match TRBD2. In DNA form, the CDR3 reads TGTGCCAGCAGCTTAGTGGGGACTAGCGGGAGTACAGATACGCAGTATTTT. This gives the protein CASSLVGTSGSTDTQYF.